This TCR beta chain was obtained from a study of post-analysis software for immune sequencing data. Whole-study results and caveats: Controls' normalized Chao1 diversity significantly exceeded that of multiple sclerosis patients. Five or six TRBV segments appeared more often in patients than in controls, and TRBV5-6, TRBV5-1 and TRBV20-1 were among these.

cDNA libraries of TCR beta carried unique molecular identifiers. Roughly 470,000 cDNA molecules came from approximately 1 to 10 million T cells. Each CDR3 protein gets one entry after TCRdb re-called the PCR reads with MiXCR. The repertoire holds 600,000 to 700,000 distinct CDR3 sequences, with 55% to 60% as singletons. From germline, CDR1 is SGHRS and CDR2 YFSETQ. The CDR3 extends over 16 amino acids. V lost 0 bases and J lost 0, with 10 bases in between. This clonotype was found once. Antigen specificity is unknown. The chain employs TRBV5-1 and TRBJ2-1; D unclear. The TCR originated in a girl between 2 and 10 years old with multiple sclerosis. Sequenced: blood. DNA for the CDR3: TGCGCCAGCAGCTTGGAGGTCGCGAGCTCCTACAATGAGCAGTTCTTC. Its protein product is CASSLEVASSYNEQFF.